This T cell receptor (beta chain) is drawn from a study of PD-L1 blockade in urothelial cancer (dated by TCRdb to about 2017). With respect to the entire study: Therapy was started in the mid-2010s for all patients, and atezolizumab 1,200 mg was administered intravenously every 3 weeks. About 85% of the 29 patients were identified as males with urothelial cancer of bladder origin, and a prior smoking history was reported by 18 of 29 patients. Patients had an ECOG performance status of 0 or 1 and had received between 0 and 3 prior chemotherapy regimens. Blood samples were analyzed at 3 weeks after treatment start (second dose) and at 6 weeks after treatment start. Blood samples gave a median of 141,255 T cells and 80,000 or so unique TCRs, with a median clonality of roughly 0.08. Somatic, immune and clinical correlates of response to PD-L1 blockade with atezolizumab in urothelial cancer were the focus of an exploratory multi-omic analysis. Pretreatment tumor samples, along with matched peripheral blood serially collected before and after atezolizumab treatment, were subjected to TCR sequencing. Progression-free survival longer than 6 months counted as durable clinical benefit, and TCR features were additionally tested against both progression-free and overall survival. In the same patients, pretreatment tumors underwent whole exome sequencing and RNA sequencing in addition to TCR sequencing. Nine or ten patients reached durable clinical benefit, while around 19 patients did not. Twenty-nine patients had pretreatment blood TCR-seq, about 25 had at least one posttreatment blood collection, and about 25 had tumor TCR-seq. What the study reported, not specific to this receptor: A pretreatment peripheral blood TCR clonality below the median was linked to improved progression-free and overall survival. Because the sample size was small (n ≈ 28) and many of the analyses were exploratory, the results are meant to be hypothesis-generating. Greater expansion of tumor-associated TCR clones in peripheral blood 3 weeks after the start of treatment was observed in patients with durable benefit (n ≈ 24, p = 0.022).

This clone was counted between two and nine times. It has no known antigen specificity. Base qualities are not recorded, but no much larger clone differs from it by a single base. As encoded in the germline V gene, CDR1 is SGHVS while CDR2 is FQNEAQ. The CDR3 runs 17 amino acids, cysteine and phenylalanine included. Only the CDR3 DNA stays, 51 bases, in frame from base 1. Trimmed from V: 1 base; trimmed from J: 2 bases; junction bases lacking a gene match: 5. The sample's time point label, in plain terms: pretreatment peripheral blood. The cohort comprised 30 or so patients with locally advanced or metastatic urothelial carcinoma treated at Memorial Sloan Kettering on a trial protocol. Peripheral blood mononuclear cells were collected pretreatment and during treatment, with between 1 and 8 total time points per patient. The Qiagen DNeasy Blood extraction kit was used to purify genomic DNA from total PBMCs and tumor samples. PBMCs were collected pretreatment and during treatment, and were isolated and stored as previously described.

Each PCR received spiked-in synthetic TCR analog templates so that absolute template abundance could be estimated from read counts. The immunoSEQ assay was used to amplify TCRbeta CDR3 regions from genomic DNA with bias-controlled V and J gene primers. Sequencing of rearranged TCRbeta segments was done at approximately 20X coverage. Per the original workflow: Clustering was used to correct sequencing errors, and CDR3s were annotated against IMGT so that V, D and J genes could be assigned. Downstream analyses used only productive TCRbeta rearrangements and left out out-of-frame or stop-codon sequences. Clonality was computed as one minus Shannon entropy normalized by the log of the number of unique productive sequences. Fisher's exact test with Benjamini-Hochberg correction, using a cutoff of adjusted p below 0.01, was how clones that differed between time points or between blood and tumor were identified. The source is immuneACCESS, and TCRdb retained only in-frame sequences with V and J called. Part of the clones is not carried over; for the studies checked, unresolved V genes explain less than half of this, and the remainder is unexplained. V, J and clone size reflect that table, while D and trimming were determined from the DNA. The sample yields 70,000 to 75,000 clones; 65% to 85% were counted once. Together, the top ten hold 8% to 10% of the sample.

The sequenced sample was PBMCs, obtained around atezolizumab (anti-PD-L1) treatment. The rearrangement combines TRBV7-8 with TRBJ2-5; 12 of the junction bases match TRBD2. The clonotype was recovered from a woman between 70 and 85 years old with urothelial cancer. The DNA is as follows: TGTGCCAGCAGCTTAGAGGGACTAGCGGGCACACAAGAGACCCAGTACTTC. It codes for CASSLEGLAGTQETQYF.